The text below deals with one T cell receptor beta chain. V was trimmed by 0 bases and J by 3 bases, leaving 6 bases between them. The CDR3 is 13 residues long. Germline values: CDR1 MNHNY, CDR2 SVGAGI (reference sequence). Original analysis: Reference gene primer amplification gave nucleated cell count estimates. Generated by immunoSEQ multiplex PCR, the TCRdb table keeps only in-frame clones and is missing some. D and trimming were read from the DNA, whereas the V and J calls and clone size are those reported in that table. The sample holds about 150,000 clones, about four fifths seen once. These data belong to a study of blood T cell repertoires in COVID-19. On the study more broadly: In each case, the material was cDNA or gDNA derived from T cells, B-cell-depleted T cells, or PBMCs.

The TCR originated in a man between 70 and 80 years old with active or convalescent COVID-19. Sequencing used peripheral blood. This sequence joins TRBV6-6 and TRBJ2-7; D call uncertain. CDR3 sequence: CASSYSIVYEQYF. The CDR3 DNA sequence: TGTGCCAGCAGTTACTCGATAGTCTACGAGCAGTACTTC.